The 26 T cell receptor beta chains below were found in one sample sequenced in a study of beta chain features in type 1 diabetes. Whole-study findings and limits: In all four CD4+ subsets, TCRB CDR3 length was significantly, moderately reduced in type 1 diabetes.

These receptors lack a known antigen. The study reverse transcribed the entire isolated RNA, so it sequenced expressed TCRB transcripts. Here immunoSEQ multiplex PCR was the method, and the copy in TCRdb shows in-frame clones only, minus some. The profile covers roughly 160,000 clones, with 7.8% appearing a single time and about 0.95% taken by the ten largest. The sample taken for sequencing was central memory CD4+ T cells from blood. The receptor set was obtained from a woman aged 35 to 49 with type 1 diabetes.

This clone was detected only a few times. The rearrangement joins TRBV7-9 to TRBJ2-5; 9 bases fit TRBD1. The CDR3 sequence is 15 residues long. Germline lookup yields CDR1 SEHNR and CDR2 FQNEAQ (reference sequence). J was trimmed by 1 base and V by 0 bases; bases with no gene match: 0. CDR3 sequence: CASSLATGGQETQYF. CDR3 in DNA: TGTGCCAGCAGCTTAGCGACAGGGGGCCAAGAGACCCAGTACTTC.

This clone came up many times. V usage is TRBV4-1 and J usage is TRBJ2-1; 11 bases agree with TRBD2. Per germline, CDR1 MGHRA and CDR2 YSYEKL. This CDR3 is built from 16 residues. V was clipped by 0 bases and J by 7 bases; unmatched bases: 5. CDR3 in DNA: TGCGCCAGCAGCCAAGAAAGTAGCGGGAGGGGAAATGAGCAGTTCTTC. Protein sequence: CASSQESSGRGNEQFF.

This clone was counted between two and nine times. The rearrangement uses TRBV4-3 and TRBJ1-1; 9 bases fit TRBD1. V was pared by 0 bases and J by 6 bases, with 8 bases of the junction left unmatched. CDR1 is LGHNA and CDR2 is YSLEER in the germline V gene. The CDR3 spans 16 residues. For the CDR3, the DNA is TGCGCCAGCAGCCAAGAATTAGCTCGACAGGGGGCTGAAGCTTTCTTT. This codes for CASSQELARQGAEAFF.

The CDR3 DNA follows: TGTGCCAGCAGTTACGGGGACACCGGAGGGCAGTACTTC. This sequence encodes CASSYGDTGGQYF. The rearrangement uses TRBV6-5 and TRBJ2-7; tentative D call: TRBD1 (6 bases). The CDR3 is 13 residues long. V was cut by 2 bases and J by 9 bases, with 14 bases left in between. The germline CDR1 and CDR2 sequences are MNHEY and SVGAGI.

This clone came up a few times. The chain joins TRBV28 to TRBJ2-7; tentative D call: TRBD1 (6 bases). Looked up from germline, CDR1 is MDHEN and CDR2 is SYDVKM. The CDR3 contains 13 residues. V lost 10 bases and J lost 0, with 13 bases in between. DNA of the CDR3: TGTGCCATAAACCGGGACAACTCCTACGAGCAGTACTTC. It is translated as CAINRDNSYEQYF.

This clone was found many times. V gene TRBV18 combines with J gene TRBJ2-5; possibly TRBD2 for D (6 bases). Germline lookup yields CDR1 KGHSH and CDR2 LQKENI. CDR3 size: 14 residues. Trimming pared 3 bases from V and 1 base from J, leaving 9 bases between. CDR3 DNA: TGTGCCAGCTCACCCCCAGCGGGCCAAGAGACCCAGTACTTC. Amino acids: CASSPPAGQETQYF. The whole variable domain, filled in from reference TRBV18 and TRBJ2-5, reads NAGVMQNPRHLVRRRGQEARLRCSPMKGHSHVYWYRQLPEEGLKFMVYLQKENIIDESGMPKERFSAEFPKEGPSILRIQQVVRGDSAAYFCASSPPAGQETQYFGPGTRLLVL.

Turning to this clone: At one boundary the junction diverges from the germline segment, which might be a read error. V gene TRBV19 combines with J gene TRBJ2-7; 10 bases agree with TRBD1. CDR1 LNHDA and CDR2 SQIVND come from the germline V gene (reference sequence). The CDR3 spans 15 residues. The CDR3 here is CASSPRDRGTNEKYF. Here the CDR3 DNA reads TGTGCCAGTAGTCCCCGGGACAGGGGCACTAACGAGAAGTACTTC.

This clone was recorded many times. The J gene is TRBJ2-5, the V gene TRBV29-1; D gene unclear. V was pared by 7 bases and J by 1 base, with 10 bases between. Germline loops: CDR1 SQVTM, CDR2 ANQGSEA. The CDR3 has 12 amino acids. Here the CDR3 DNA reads TGCAGCGCCGCGGTTGGCCAAGAGACCCAGTACTTC. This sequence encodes CSAAVGQETQYF. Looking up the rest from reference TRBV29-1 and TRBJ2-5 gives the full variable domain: SAVISQKPSRDICQRGTSLTIQCQVDSQVTMMFWYRQQPGQSLTLIATANQGSEATYESGFVIDKFPISRPNLTFSTLTVSNMSPEDSSIYLCSAAVGQETQYFGPGTRLLVL.

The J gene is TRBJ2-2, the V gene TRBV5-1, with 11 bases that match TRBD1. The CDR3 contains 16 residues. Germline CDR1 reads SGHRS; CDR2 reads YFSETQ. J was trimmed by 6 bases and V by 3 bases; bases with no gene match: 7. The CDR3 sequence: CASSSRSGQGAGELFF. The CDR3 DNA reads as TGCGCCAGCAGCTCCCGGTCGGGACAGGGGGCCGGGGAGCTGTTTTTT.

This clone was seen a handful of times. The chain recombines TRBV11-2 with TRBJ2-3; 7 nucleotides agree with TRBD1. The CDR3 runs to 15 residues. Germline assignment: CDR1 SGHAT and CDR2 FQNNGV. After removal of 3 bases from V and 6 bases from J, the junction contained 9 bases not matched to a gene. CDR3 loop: CASSFDRAVWDTQYF. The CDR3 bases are TGTGCCAGCAGCTTCGACAGGGCTGTTTGGGATACGCAGTATTTT. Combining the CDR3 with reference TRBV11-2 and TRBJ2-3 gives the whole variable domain EAGVAQSPRYKIIEKRQSVAFWCNPISGHATLYWYQQILGQGPKLLIQFQNNGVVDDSQLPKDRFSAERLKGVDSTLKIQPAKLEDSAVYLCASSFDRAVWDTQYFGPGTRLTVL.

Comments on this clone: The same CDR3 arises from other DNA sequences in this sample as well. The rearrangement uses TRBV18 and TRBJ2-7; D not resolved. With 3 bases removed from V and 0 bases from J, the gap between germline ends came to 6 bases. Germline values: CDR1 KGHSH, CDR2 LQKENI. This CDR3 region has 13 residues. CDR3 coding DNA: TGTGCCAGCTCACCCCCTAGCTCCTACGAGCAGTACTTC. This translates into CASSPPSSYEQYF.

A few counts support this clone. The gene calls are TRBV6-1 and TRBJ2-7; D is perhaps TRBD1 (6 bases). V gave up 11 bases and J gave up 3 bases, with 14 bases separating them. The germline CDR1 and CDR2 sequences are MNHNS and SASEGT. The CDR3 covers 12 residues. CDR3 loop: CAGRDTYYEQYF. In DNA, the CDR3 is TGTGCCGGCCGGGACACCTACTACGAGCAGTACTTC.

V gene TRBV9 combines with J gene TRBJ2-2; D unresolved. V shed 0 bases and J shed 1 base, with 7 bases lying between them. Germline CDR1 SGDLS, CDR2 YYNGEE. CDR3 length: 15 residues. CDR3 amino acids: CASSVARMNTGELFF. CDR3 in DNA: TGTGCCAGCAGCGTAGCCAGGATGAACACCGGGGAGCTGTTTTTT.

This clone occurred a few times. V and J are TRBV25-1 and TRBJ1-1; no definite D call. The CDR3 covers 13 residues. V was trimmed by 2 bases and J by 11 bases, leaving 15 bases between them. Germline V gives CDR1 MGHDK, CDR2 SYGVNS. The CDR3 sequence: CASSEGFAPGAFF. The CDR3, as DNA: TGTGCCAGCAGTGAAGGGTTCGCGCCGGGGGCTTTCTTT.

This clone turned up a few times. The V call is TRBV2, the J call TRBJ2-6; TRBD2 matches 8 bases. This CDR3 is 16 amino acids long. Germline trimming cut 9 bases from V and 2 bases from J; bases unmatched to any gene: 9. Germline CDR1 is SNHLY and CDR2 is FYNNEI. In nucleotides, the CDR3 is TGTGCCAGTGGGGGCGGGGGGATGGCTGGGGCCAACGTCCTGACTTTC. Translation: CASGGGGMAGANVLTF.

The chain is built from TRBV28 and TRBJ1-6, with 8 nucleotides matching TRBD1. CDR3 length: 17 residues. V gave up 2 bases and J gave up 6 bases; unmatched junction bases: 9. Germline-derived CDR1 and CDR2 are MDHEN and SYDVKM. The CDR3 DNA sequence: TGTGCCAGCAGTTTACTCGAGGCAGGGGGCCCTAATTCACCCCTCCACTTT. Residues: CASSLLEAGGPNSPLHF.

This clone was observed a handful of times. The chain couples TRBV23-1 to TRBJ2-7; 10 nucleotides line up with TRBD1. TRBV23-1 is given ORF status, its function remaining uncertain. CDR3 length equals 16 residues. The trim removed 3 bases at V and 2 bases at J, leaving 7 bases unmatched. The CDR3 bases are TGCGCCAGCAGTCACCCGACAGGGGGCCCTACCTACGAGCAGTACTTC. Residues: CASSHPTGGPTYEQYF.

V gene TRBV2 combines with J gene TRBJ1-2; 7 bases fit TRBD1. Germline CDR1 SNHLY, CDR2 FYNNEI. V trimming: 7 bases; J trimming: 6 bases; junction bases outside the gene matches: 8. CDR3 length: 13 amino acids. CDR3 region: CASTPTGRDGYTF. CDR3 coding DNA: TGTGCCAGCACACCGACAGGGAGAGATGGCTACACCTTC.

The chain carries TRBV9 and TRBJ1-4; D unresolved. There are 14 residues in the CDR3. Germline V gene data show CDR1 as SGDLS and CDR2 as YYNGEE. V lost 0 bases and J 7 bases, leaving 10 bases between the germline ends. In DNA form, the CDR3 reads TGTGCCAGCAGCGTAGATCTCGGTTCTGAAAAACTGTTTTTT. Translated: CASSVDLGSEKLFF.

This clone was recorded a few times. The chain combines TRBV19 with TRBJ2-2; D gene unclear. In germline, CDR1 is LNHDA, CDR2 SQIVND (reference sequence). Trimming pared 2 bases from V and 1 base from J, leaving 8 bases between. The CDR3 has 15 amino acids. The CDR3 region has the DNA TGTGCCAGTAGTATATGGCAGCGGAACACCGGGGAGCTGTTTTTT. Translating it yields CASSIWQRNTGELFF.

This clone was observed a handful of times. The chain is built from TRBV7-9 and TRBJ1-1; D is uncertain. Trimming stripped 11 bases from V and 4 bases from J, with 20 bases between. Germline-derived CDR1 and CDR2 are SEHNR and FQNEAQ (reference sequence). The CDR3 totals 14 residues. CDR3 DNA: TGTGCCTCCCTTGAGGGCGGACCGGGCACTGAAGCTTTCTTT. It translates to CASLEGGPGTEAFF. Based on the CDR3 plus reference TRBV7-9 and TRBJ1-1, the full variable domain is DTGVSQNPRHKITKRGQNVTFRCDPISEHNRLYWYRQTLGQGPEFLTYFQNEAQLEKSRLLSDRFSAERPKGSFSTLEIQRTEQGDSAMYLCASLEGGPGTEAFFGQGTRLTVV.

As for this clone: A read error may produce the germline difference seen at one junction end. The CDR3 loop reads CATSGEGGRSGNTIYF. CDR3 in DNA: TGTGCCACCAGCGGAGAAGGGGGACGTTCTGGAAACACCATATATTTT. V and J are TRBV15 and TRBJ1-3; a possible D gene is TRBD1 (6 bases). This CDR3 has 16 amino acids. Germline CDR1 is LNHNV and CDR2 is YYDKDF (reference sequence). Filled out from reference TRBV15 and TRBJ1-3, the complete variable domain reads DAMVIQNPRYQVTQFGKPVTLSCSQTLNHNVMYWYQQKSSQAPKLLFHYYDKDFNNEADTPDNFQSRRPNTSFCFLDIRSPGLGDTAMYLCATSGEGGRSGNTIYFGEGSWLTVV.

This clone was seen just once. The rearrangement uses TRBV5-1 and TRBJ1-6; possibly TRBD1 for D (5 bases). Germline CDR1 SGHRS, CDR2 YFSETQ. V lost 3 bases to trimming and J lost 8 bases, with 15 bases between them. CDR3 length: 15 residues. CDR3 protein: CASSSGSREDSPLHF. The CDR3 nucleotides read TGCGCCAGCAGCTCAGGGAGCCGGGAGGATTCACCCCTCCACTTT.

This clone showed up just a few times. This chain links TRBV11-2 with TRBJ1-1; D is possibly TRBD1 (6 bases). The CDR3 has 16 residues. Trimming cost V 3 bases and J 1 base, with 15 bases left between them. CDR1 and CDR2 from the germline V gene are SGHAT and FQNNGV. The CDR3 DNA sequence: TGTGCCAGCAGCTTTCTCGGGGGGCGCCGGAACACTGAAGCTTTCTTT. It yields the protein CASSFLGGRRNTEAFF.

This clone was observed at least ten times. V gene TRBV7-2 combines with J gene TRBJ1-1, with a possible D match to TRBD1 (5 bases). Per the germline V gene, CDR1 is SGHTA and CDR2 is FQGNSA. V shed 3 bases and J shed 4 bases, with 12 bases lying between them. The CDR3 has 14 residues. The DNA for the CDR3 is TGTGCCAGCAGCTTGGAGGAGGGGAGCACTGAAGCTTTCTTT. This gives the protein CASSLEEGSTEAFF. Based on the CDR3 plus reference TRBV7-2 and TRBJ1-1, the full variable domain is GAGVSQSPSNKVTEKGKDVELRCDPISGHTALYWYRQSLGQGLEFLIYFQGNSAPDKSGLPSDRFSAERTGGSVSTLTIQRTQQEDSAVYLCASSLEEGSTEAFFGQGTRLTVV.

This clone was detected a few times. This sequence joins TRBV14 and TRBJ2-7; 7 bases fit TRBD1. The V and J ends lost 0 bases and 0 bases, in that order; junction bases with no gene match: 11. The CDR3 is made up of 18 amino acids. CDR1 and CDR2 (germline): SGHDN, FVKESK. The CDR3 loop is CASSQDRSVGTDSYEQYF. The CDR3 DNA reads TGTGCCAGCAGCCAAGATCGGTCGGTCGGGACAGACTCCTACGAGCAGTACTTC. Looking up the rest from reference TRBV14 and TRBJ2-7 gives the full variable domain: EAGVTQFPSHSVIEKGQTVTLRCDPISGHDNLYWYRRVMGKEIKFLLHFVKESKQDESGMPNNRFLAERTGGTYSTLKVQPAELEDSGVYFCASSQDRSVGTDSYEQYFGPGTRLTVT.